The clone carrying this T cell receptor (beta chain) came up a few times. V lost 6 bases, J lost 3 bases, and 17 bases lay in between. Germline V gene data show CDR1 as SQVTM and CDR2 as ANQGSEA. The CDR3 covers 15 residues. Via MiXCR, TCRdb re-called the RT-PCR reads, giving one row per CDR3 protein. This sample carries 650,000 or so distinct CDR3 sequences, 11% to 15% of them seen once, and the ten largest clones take 7.5% to 8%. These data belong to a study of response to subunit inactivated influenza vaccine. Sequences were derived from PBMCs from blood, sampled approximately 15 days before vaccination. The chain uses TRBV29-1 and TRBJ2-2; tentatively, D is TRBD1 or TRBD2 (5 bases each). This receptor was obtained from a man between 45 and 60 years old who received an inactivated influenza vaccine. CDR3 amino acids: CSVGTGTFDTGELFF. CDR3 DNA sequence: TGCAGCGTGGGGACCGGGACCTTTGACACCGGGGAGCTGTTTTTT.